A single sample gave rise to the 32 T cell receptor beta chains below, sequenced in a study of immune evolution from preneoplasia to lung adenocarcinoma. The protocol was immunoSEQ multiplex PCR, while the TCRdb copy is restricted to in-frame clones and leaves out a portion. The sample lists several thousand clones, 84% occurring once. Specimen: FFPE lung adenocarcinoma in situ tissue. The receptors derive from an older donor with lung adenocarcinoma.

This sequence joins TRBV11-2 and TRBJ2-7; D call uncertain. The CDR3 extends over 12 amino acids. Germline CDR1 reads SGHAT; CDR2 reads FQNNGV. Trimming pared 1 base from V and 4 bases from J, leaving 5 bases between. CDR3 nucleotides: TGTGCCAGCAGCTTAGCTGGGTACGAGCAGTACTTC. This translates into CASSLAGYEQYF.

The chain carries TRBV12-5 and TRBJ2-7; maybe TRBD2 (6 bases). CDR1 is LGHNT, CDR2 FRNRAP, per germline. Trimming pared 4 bases from V and 3 bases from J, leaving 16 bases between. This CDR3 is 15 amino acids long. The CDR3 reads CASGSGLTDNYEQYF. As DNA, the CDR3 is TGTGCTAGTGGTTCCGGACTAACGGACAACTACGAGCAGTACTTC.

The chain uses TRBV7-2 and TRBJ1-4; 7 bases align to TRBD1. Germline V lookup: CDR1 SGHTA, CDR2 FQGNSA. The V and J ends lost 5 bases and 8 bases, in that order; junction bases with no gene match: 5. This CDR3 is built from 13 residues. The DNA of the CDR3 is TGTGCCAGCAGCGCCCGACAGGGCGAAAAACTGTTTTTT. This encodes CASSARQGEKLFF.

The chain is built from TRBV11-2 and TRBJ1-2; the D is unclear. The CDR3 length is 15 residues. Germline CDR1 and CDR2: SGHAT and FQNNGV. The V and J ends lost 4 bases and 3 bases respectively, with 15 bases between them. CDR3 residues: CASSSDPTGDYGYTF. DNA of the CDR3: TGTGCCAGCAGCTCTGACCCCACGGGCGACTATGGCTACACCTTC.

This chain connects TRBV9 to TRBJ2-7, with TRBD2 matching 12 bases. CDR3 length equals 16 residues. Unmatched junction bases numbered 10, after V lost 3 bases and J lost 6 bases. CDR1 and CDR2 (germline): SGDLS, YYNGEE. The CDR3 DNA reads TGTGCCAGCAGCGCGAGACTAGCGGGAGAAGGGGGCGAGCAGTACTTC. Residues: CASSARLAGEGGEQYF. The entire variable domain, with the rest obtained from reference TRBV9 and TRBJ2-7, is as follows: DSGVTQTPKHLITATGQRVTLRCSPRSGDLSVYWYQQSLDQGLQFLIQYYNGEERAKGNILERFSAQQFPDLHSELNLSSLELGDSALYFCASSARLAGEGGEQYFGPGTRLTVT.

This clone was seen a handful of times. At the DNA level, this CDR3 is encoded by other sequences in the same sample as well. The rearrangement links TRBV6-6 to TRBJ2-5; D may be TRBD1 (5 bases). CDR3 length: 12 residues. V was cut by 6 bases and J by 5 bases, with 10 bases left in between. Germline CDR1 MNHNY, CDR2 SVGAGI (reference sequence). CDR3 nucleotide sequence: TGTGCCAGCAGGGGGCGGTTGGAGACCCAGTACTTC. This codes for CASRGRLETQYF.

The chain joins TRBV7-2 to TRBJ2-5; 8 bases are a match to TRBD1. V lost 2 bases to trimming and J lost 5 bases; unmatched junction nucleotides: 7. Germline V CDR1 and CDR2: SGHTA, FQGNSA. CDR3 size: 15 residues. CDR3 sequence reads: CASSLWTGQWETQYF. The DNA of the CDR3 is TGTGCCAGCAGCTTATGGACAGGGCAATGGGAGACCCAGTACTTC.

This chain connects TRBV11-1 to TRBJ2-3, with 8 bases identical to TRBD1. Germline CDR1 is SGHAT and CDR2 is FQDESV (reference sequence). V lost 4 bases, J lost 3 bases, and 9 bases stayed unmatched. There are 16 residues in the CDR3. The DNA for the CDR3 is TGTGCCAGCAGCTATGAGGACAGGGTCGGTACAGATACGCAGTATTTT. It is translated as CASSYEDRVGTDTQYF.

This clone was recorded once. The chain uses TRBV29-1 and TRBJ2-7; 10 bases match TRBD2. The CDR3 sequence is 13 residues long. J lost 7 bases, V lost 7 bases, and 10 bases had no gene match. In germline, CDR1 is SQVTM, CDR2 ANQGSEA. CDR3 nucleotide sequence: TGCAGCGCCTTCACTAGCGGGACTGGGGAGCAGTACTTC. Encoded protein: CSAFTSGTGEQYF.

The rearrangement uses TRBV18 and TRBJ1-2; D may be TRBD1 (6 bases). Germline CDR1 and CDR2: KGHSH and LQKENI. Deletions cut 1 base from V and 4 bases from J, with 10 bases between. The CDR3 has 14 amino acids. This CDR3 is CASSPQGEAYGYTF. Written as DNA, the CDR3 is TGTGCCAGCTCACCACAGGGGGAAGCCTATGGCTACACCTTC.

This chain joins TRBV5-5 and TRBJ2-3; the D gene is possibly TRBD1 (5 bases). The CDR3 is 13 residues long. Per the germline V gene, CDR1 is SGHKS and CDR2 is YYEKEE (reference sequence). V was clipped by 5 bases and J by 1 base, with 8 bases between them. DNA of the CDR3: TGTGCCAGCAGTCGCAGGGGCACAGATACGCAGTATTTT. The encoded protein is CASSRRGTDTQYF.

V gene TRBV6-5 combines with J gene TRBJ1-6; no definite D call. The V gene lost 4 bases and the J gene lost 6 bases, with 7 bases spanning the gap. In germline, CDR1 is MNHEY, CDR2 SVGAGI. This CDR3 has 13 amino acids. CDR3 region: CASSFFTNSPLHF. Written as DNA, the CDR3 is TGTGCCAGCAGTTTTTTTACTAATTCACCCCTCCACTTT.

The chain has TRBV27 and TRBJ2-3, with a tentative D call TRBD1 (5 bases). The CDR3 is 16 amino acids. The V and J ends lost 1 base and 2 bases respectively, with 13 bases between them. Germline lookup yields CDR1 MNHEY and CDR2 SMNVEV (reference sequence). The CDR3 region has the DNA TGTGCCAGCAGTTTATACGCGACAGTAATCACAGATACGCAGTATTTT. Amino acid sequence: CASSLYATVITDTQYF.

The genes are TRBV6-4 and TRBJ2-1, with 11 bases aligning to TRBD2. CDR1 is MRHNA and CDR2 is SNTAGT in the germline V gene. The V and J ends lost 6 bases and 6 bases, in that order; junction bases with no gene match: 7. This CDR3 comprises 15 residues. The CDR3 coding sequence is TGTGCCAGCAGCCAAAATAGCGGGAGGGCCAATGAGCAGTTCTTC. The encoded protein is CASSQNSGRANEQFF.

Comment on this clone: Other DNA sequences of this sample code for an identical CDR3. The rearrangement links TRBV11-3 to TRBJ1-5, with D maybe TRBD1 (5 bases). The length of the CDR3 is 13 residues. V was pared by 4 bases and J by 3 bases, with 7 bases between. The germline V gene has CDR1 SGHNT and CDR2 YENEEA. The CDR3: CASSSGHNQPQHF. As DNA, the CDR3 is TGTGCCAGCAGCTCAGGACACAATCAGCCCCAGCATTTT. Supplemented by reference TRBV11-3 and TRBJ1-5, the full variable domain reads EAGVVQSPRYKIIEKKQPVAFWCNPISGHNTLYWYLQNLGQGPELLIRYENEEAVDDSQLPKDRFSAERLKGVDSTLKIQPAELGDSAVYLCASSSGHNQPQHFGDGTRLSIL.

This chain links TRBV30 with TRBJ1-1; D may be TRBD1 (5 bases). The CDR3 runs to 15 residues. V lost 0 bases and J 4 bases, leaving 15 bases between the germline ends. In germline, CDR1 is GTSNPN, CDR2 SVGIG (reference sequence). The CDR3 loop is CAWSVRQGLGTEAFF. CDR3 nucleotides: TGTGCCTGGAGTGTACGGCAGGGATTAGGCACTGAAGCTTTCTTT.

This chain uses TRBV9 with TRBJ2-3; D remains unclear. V was cut by 0 bases and J by 0 bases, with 5 bases left in between. The CDR3 contains 14 residues. Germline loops: CDR1 SGDLS, CDR2 YYNGEE. CDR3 nucleotide sequence: TGTGCCAGCAGCGTAGGAGCTAGCACAGATACGCAGTATTTT. It specifies CASSVGASTDTQYF.

The V and J genes are TRBV5-4 and TRBJ2-3; 9 bases fit TRBD1. CDR1 SGHNT and CDR2 YYREEE come from the germline V gene (reference sequence). V lost 3 bases to trimming and J lost 1 base; unmatched junction nucleotides: 6. The CDR3 is made up of 16 amino acids. The chain's CDR3 is CASSSDRGFGTDTQYF. The CDR3 nucleotides read TGTGCCAGCAGCTCGGACAGGGGATTCGGCACAGATACGCAGTATTTT. Complete variable domain (other parts from reference TRBV5-4 and TRBJ2-3): ETGVTQSPTHLIKTRGQQVTLRCSSQSGHNTVSWYQQALGQGPQFIFQYYREEENGRGNFPPRFSGLQFPNYSSELNVNALELDDSALYLCASSSDRGFGTDTQYFGPGTRLTVL.

The J gene is TRBJ1-1, the V gene TRBV27; D possibly corresponds to TRBD1 (5 bases). The CDR3 has 15 residues. Between the trimmed V and J ends, which lost 3 bases and 2 bases, there was a span of 13 bases. Germline values: CDR1 MNHEY, CDR2 SMNVEV (reference sequence). The CDR3 is CASSFMTAKNTEAFF. As DNA, the CDR3 is TGTGCCAGCAGTTTTATGACAGCCAAAAACACTGAAGCTTTCTTT.

The rearrangement joins TRBV7-9 to TRBJ1-1; 11 positions match TRBD1. Germline V gene sequence: CDR1 SEHNR, CDR2 FQNEAQ (reference sequence). CDR3 length equals 16 residues. After removal of 5 bases from V and 0 bases from J, the junction contained 5 bases not matched to a gene. CDR3 in DNA: TGTGCCAGCAGCGCCGGGACAGGGGGTTTGAACACTGAAGCTTTCTTT. It specifies CASSAGTGGLNTEAFF.

The chain carries TRBV10-3 and TRBJ1-5, with 12 bases matching TRBD1. The CDR3 covers 18 residues. Germline-derived CDR1 and CDR2 are ENHRY and SYGVKD. J was trimmed by 2 bases and V by 4 bases; bases with no gene match: 9. The CDR3, as DNA: TGTGCCATCAGTGGACCGGGACAGGGGGCGGCGGGCAATCAGCCCCAGCATTTT. Translation gives CAISGPGQGAAGNQPQHF.

The V and J genes are TRBV10-3 and TRBJ2-7, with 11 bases that match TRBD1. The CDR3 runs to 14 residues. The V segment lost 6 bases and the J segment 3 bases; nucleotides outside the gene matches: 4. Germline V gene lookup returns CDR1 ENHRY and CDR2 SYGVKD. The CDR3 coding sequence is TGTGCCATCAGGCCGGGACAGGGGGTCTACGAGCAGTACTTC. Translated, it gives CAIRPGQGVYEQYF.

This clone was recorded once. V gene TRBV27 combines with J gene TRBJ2-1; no definite D call. Germline V gene sequence: CDR1 MNHEY, CDR2 SMNVEV (reference sequence). Trimming took 4 bases from V and 4 from J, leaving 5 bases between them. This CDR3 is built from 12 residues. The CDR3 region is CASSSVYNEQFF. Written as DNA, the CDR3 is TGTGCCAGCAGTTCCGTTTACAATGAGCAGTTCTTC.

The rearrangement links TRBV30 to TRBJ2-1, with 9 nucleotides matching TRBD2. CDR1 is GTSNPN and CDR2 is SVGIG in the germline V gene (reference sequence). J gave up 6 bases and V 3 bases, and 9 bases lay outside the gene matches. The CDR3 length is 15 residues. CDR3 in amino acids: CAWRSGRIPFNEQFF. CDR3 DNA: TGTGCCTGGAGAAGCGGGAGGATCCCCTTCAATGAGCAGTTCTTC.

V and J are TRBV7-9 and TRBJ1-2; D gene unclear. Per the germline V gene, CDR1 is SEHNR and CDR2 is FQNEAQ (reference sequence). Trimming pared 0 bases from V and 4 bases from J, leaving 6 bases between. CDR3 length equals 13 residues. CDR3 sequence: CASSLAVGYGYTF. The CDR3 DNA follows: TGTGCCAGCAGCTTAGCGGTTGGCTATGGCTACACCTTC. Full variable domain (rest looked up from reference TRBV7-9 and TRBJ1-2): DTGVSQNPRHKITKRGQNVTFRCDPISEHNRLYWYRQTLGQGPEFLTYFQNEAQLEKSRLLSDRFSAERPKGSFSTLEIQRTEQGDSAMYLCASSLAVGYGYTFGSGTRLTVV.

The chain uses TRBV7-6 and TRBJ2-3, with D unresolved. CDR1 is SGHVS and CDR2 is FNYEAQ in the germline V gene. Trimming took off 5 bases at V and 5 bases at J, with 5 bases between the two ends. This CDR3 has 11 amino acids. DNA of the CDR3: TGTGCCAGCAGCCAACAAGATACGCAGTATTTT. Its translation: CASSQQDTQYF.

This clone appeared a few times. The gene calls are TRBV11-3 and TRBJ2-7, with TRBD2 matching 13 bases. The V gene's germline CDR1 is SGHNT and CDR2 YENEEA. Losses at the gene ends were 4 bases for V and 7 bases for J; bases not matched to a gene: 7. The CDR3 runs 15 residues. The CDR3 bases are TGTGCCAGCAGCTCCGGGACTAGCGGGATCGGGGAGCAGTACTTC. Its translation is CASSSGTSGIGEQYF.

The chain couples TRBV4-1 to TRBJ2-1; no reliable D call. This CDR3 is 14 amino acids long. V was clipped by 0 bases and J by 1 base, with 4 bases between them. The germline gives CDR1 MGHRA, CDR2 YSYEKL. CDR3: CASSQESSYNEQFF. The DNA for the CDR3 is TGCGCCAGCAGCCAAGAGTCTTCCTACAATGAGCAGTTCTTC.

This clone was recorded only once. The chain uses TRBV2 and TRBJ1-1; a possible D gene is TRBD1 (5 bases). CDR1 SNHLY and CDR2 FYNNEI come from the germline V gene. V was cut by 7 bases and J by 1 base, with 13 bases left in between. The CDR3 is 14 residues long. CDR3 in amino acids: CASNRDGGNTEAFF. CDR3 nucleotide sequence: TGTGCCAGCAATCGGGACGGGGGGAACACTGAAGCTTTCTTT.

This chain connects TRBV12-5 to TRBJ2-5, with 11 bases aligning to TRBD2. This CDR3 has 17 amino acids. With 6 bases clipped from V and 2 bases from J, the junction kept 11 bases outside the gene matches. Germline V gene data show CDR1 as LGHNT and CDR2 as FRNRAP. The CDR3: CASGLTWTSGSQETQYF. The DNA of the CDR3 is TGTGCTAGTGGCTTGACCTGGACTAGCGGGTCACAAGAGACCCAGTACTTC.

This clone was detected only a few times. The rearrangement joins TRBV30 to TRBJ1-1; the match to TRBD1 covers 9 bases. After removal of 4 bases from V and 6 bases from J, the junction contained 6 bases not matched to a gene. Germline loops: CDR1 GTSNPN, CDR2 SVGIG (reference sequence). The length of the CDR3 is 13 residues. The CDR3 coding sequence is TGTGCCTGGAAGGGACAGGGCTACGCTGAAGCTTTCTTT. This sequence encodes CAWKGQGYAEAFF.

This chain uses TRBV19 with TRBJ2-1, with D uncertain. Germline loops: CDR1 LNHDA, CDR2 SQIVND (reference sequence). V lost 3 bases, J lost 0 bases, and 15 bases lay in between. The CDR3 has 17 amino acids. The CDR3 DNA reads TGTGCCAGTAGTATCAAGGTAGGACGGAGCTCCTACAATGAGCAGTTCTTC. The encoded protein is CASSIKVGRSSYNEQFF.